This TCR beta chain was sequenced during a study of regulatory T cells in long-lasting Graves disease. The sample's time point: newly diagnosed GD, antithyroid drugs for less than 3 months. From PBMCs, RNA was extracted and then used to make the TCR library. Regarding the study as a whole: New patients shared around 920 public clonotypes, fewer than the 2,500 to 3,000 shared by persistent patients. Persistent Graves' patients showed a TCR diversity that was lower than that of newly diagnosed ones.

The authors built TCR beta libraries using iRepertoire HTBI primers and Arm-PCR of CDR3 regions. TCRdb passed the multiplex PCR reads through MiXCR, listing each CDR3 protein once. The repertoire holds 440,000 or so distinct CDR3 sequences, with approximately 16% as singletons. This clonotype has at least ten counts. Antigen unknown. This CDR3 region has 13 residues. V lost 3 bases and J 8 bases, leaving 11 bases between the germline ends. The same sample was also studied in work on T cells in Graves' hyperthyroidism and ophthalmopathy. That paper adds: Patients between 18 and 65 years old had hyperthyroidism, newly diagnosed and lasting under 2 months. The HTBI set primed first-round TCR CDR3 RT-PCR.

The chain joins TRBV12-3 or TRBV12-4 to TRBJ2-1; D uncertain. This TCR came from a woman under 40 with Graves disease. The specimen comprised peripheral blood mononuclear cells (PBMCs), sampled at new diagnosis, from a patient treated with antithyroid drugs. DNA of the CDR3: TGTGCCAGCAGTTTTGGGGAATTCCATGAGCAGTTCTTC. Protein sequence: CASSFGEFHEQFF.